This entry describes one TCR beta chain. The assay was immunoSEQ multiplex PCR, and TCRdb's table has in-frame clones only and misses some. The sample records about 130,000 clones, around 94% being singletons. These data are taken from a study of control samples from healthy donors and cancer patients. The CDR3 sequence is 18 residues long. The V gene's germline CDR1 is SQVTM and CDR2 ANQGSEA. V lost 4 bases to trimming and J lost 2 bases, with 27 bases between them. The sequence was collected from a man of 80 years or more with head and neck cancer. Sequenced sample: PBMCs. The V and J genes are TRBV29-1 and TRBJ2-7, with D tentatively TRBD2 (5 bases). The CDR3 protein is CSVALSGRMGPITYEQYF. Here the CDR3 DNA reads TGCAGCGTTGCTCTATCGGGGAGAATGGGTCCGATTACCTACGAGCAGTACTTC.